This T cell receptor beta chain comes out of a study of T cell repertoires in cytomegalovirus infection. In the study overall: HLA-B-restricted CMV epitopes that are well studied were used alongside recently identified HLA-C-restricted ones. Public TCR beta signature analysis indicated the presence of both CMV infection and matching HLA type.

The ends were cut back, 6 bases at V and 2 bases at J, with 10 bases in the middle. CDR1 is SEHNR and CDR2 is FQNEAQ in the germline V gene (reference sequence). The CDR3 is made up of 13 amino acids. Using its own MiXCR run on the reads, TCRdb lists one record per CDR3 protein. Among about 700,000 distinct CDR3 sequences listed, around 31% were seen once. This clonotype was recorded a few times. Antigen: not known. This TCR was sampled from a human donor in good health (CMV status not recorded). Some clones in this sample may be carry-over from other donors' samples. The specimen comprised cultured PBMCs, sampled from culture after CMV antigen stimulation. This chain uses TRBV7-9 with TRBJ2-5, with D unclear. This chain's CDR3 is CASSITSQETQYF. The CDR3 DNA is TGTGCCAGCAGTATAACATCGCAAGAGACCCAGTACTTC.